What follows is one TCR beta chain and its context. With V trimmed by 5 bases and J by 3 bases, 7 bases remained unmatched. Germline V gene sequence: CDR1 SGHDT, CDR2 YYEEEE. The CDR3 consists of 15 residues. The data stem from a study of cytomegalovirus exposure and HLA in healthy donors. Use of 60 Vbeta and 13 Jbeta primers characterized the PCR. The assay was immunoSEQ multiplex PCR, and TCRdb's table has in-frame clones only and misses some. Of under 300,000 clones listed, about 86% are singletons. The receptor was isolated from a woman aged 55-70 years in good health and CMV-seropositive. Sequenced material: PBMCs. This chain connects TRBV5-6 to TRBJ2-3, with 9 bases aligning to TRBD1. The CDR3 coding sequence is TGTGCCAGCAGTCAAACAGGGGGCGCAACAGATACGCAGTATTTT. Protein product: CASSQTGGATDTQYF.